This entry features one T cell receptor (beta chain) sequence. Germline lookup yields CDR1 MNHNY and CDR2 SVGAGI (reference sequence). V lost 2 bases to trimming and J lost 4 bases; unmatched junction nucleotides: 3. The length of the CDR3 is 14 residues. The study ran its PCR with 60 Vbeta and 13 Jbeta primers. TCRdb's copy holds only in-frame clones and misses some; the assay was immunoSEQ multiplex PCR. The sample includes roughly 180,000 clones, over 80% of them seen just once. This sample was included in a study of cytomegalovirus exposure and HLA in healthy donors. Study at large: Around 85 million unique TCRs from HLA-typed donors were held in an early data release.

The sequencing sample was made of PBMCs. This TCR was sampled from a boy between 2 and 10 years old in good health and CMV-seronegative. This chain links TRBV6-6 with TRBJ1-2, with 8 bases fitting TRBD1. The CDR3 spells CASSYGTGLYGYTF. CDR3 coding DNA: TGTGCCAGCAGTTACGGGACAGGTCTCTATGGCTACACCTTC.